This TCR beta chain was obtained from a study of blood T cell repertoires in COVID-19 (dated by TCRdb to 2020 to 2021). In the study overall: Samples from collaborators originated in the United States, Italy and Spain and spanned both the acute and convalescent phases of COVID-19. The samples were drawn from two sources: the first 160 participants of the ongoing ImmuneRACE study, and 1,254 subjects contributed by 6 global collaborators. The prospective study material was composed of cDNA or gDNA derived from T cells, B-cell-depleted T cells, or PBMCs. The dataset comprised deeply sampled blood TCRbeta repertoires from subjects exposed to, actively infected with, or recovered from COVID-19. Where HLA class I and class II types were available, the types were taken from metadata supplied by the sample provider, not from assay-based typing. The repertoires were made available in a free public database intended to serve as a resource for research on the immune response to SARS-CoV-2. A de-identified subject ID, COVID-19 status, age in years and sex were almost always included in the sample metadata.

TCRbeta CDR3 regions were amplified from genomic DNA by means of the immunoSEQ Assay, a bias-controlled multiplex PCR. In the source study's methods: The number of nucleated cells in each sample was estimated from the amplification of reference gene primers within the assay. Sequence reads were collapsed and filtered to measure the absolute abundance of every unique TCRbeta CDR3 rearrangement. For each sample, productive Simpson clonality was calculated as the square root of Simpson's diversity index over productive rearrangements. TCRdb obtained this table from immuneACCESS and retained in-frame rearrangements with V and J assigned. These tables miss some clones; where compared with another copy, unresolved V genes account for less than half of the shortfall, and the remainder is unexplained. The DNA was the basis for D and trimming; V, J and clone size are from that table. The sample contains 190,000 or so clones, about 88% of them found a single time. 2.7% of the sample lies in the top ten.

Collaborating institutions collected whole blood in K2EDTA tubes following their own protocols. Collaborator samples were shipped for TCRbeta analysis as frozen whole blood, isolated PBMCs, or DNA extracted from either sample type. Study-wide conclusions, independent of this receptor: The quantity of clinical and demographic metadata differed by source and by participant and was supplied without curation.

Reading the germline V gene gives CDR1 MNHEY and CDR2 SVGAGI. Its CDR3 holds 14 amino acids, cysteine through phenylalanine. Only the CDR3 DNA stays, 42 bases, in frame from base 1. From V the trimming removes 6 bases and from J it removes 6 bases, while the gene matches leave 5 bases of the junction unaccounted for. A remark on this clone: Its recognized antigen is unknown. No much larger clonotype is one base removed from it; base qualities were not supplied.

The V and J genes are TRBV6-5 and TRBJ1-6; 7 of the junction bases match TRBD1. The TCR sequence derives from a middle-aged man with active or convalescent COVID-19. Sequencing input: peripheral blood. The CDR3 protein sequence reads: CASRPGTANSPLHF. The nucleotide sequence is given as TGTGCCAGCAGGCCCGGGACAGCTAATTCACCCCTCCACTTT.